This section outlines one TCR beta chain sequence together with its context. Produced via immunoSEQ multiplex PCR; TCRdb's table is partial and in-frame only. This sample yields 110,000 or so clones, of which 55% to 75% are seen a single time; 30% to 45% belongs to the top ten. The length of the CDR3 is 16 residues. The germline gives CDR1 MGHRA, CDR2 YSYEKL. The J segment lost 0 bases and the V segment lost 1 base, leaving 6 bases of the junction unmatched. The record originates from a study of cytotoxic CD8 clonotypes in ibrutinib-treated CLL. The chain combines TRBV4-1 with TRBJ2-7; 7 nucleotides align to TRBD1. This material consisted of PBMCs, taken after 24 months of ibrutinib treatment. The receptor was derived from a human donor with chronic lymphocytic leukemia. CDR3 sequence: CASSQVPRGSSYEQYF. The DNA for the CDR3 is TGCGCCAGCAGCCAAGTCCCCAGGGGGAGCTCCTACGAGCAGTACTTC.